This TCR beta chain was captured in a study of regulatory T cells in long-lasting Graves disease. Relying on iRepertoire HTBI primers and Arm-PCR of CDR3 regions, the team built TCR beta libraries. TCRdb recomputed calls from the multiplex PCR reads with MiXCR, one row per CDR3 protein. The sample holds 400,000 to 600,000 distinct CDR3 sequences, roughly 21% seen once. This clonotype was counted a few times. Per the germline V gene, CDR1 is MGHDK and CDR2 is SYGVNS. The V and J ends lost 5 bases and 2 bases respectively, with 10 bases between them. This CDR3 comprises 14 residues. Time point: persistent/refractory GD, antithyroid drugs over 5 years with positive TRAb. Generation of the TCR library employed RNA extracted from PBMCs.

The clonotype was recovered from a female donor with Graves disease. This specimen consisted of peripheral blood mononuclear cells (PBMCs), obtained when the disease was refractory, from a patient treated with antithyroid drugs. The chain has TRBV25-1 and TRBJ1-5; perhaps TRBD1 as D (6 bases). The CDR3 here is CASSTEGGNQPQHF. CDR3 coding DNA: TGTGCCAGCAGTACGGAGGGGGGCAATCAGCCCCAGCATTTT.